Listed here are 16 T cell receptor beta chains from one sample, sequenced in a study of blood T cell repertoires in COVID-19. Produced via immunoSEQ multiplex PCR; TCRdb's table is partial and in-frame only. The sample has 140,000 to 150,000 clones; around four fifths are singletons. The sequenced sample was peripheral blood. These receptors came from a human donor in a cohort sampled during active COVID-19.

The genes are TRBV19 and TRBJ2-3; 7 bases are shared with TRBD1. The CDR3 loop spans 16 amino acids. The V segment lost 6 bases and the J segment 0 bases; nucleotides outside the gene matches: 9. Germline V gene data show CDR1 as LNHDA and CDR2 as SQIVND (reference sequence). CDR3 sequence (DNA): TGTGCCAGTAGGTCTTTATGGGACAGAAGCACAGATACGCAGTATTTT. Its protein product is CASRSLWDRSTDTQYF. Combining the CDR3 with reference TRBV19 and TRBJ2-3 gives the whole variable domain DGGITQSPKYLFRKEGQNVTLSCEQNLNHDAMYWYRQDPGQGLRLIYYSQIVNDFQKGDIAEGYSVSREKKESFPLTVTSAQKNPTAFYLCASRSLWDRSTDTQYFGPGTRLTVL.

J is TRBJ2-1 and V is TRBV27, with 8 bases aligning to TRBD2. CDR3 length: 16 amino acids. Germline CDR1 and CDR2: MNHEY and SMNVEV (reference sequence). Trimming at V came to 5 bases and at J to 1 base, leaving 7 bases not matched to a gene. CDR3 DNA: TGTGCCAGCAGTCGCTTAGCGGGACTTTCCTACAATGAGCAGTTCTTC. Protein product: CASSRLAGLSYNEQFF.

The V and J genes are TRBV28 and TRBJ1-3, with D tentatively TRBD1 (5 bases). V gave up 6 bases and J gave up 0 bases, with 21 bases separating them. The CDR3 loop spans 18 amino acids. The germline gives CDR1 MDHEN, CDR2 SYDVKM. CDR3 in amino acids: CASSAPPRQRSSGNTIYF. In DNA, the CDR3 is TGTGCCAGCAGCGCCCCTCCCAGACAGCGCTCCTCTGGAAACACCATATATTTT.

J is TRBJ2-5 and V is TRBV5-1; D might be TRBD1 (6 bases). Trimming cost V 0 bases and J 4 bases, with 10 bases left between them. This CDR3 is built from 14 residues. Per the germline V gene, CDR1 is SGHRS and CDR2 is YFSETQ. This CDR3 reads CASSLDYRVETQYF. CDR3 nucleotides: TGCGCCAGCAGCTTGGATTACAGGGTAGAGACCCAGTACTTC.

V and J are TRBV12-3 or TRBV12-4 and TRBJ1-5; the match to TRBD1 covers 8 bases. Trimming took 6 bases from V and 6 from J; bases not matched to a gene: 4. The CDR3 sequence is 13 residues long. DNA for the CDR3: TGTGCCAGCAGACCAGGGACAGGTCAGCCCCAGCATTTT. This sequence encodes CASRPGTGQPQHF.

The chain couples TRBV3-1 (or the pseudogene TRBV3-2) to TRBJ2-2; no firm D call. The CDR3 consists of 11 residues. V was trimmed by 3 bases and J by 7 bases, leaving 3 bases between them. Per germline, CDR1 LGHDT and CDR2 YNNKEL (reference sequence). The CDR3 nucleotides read TGTGCCAGCAGCCACGGCGGGGAGCTGTTTTTT. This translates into CASSHGGELFF.

In DNA, the CDR3 is TGTGCCAGCACCCTGGCCGCGGGAGATACGCAGTATTTT. Its translation is CASTLAAGDTQYF. The chain uses TRBV27 and TRBJ2-3, with D possibly TRBD2 on 5 matching bases. Germline-derived CDR1 and CDR2 are MNHEY and SMNVEV (reference sequence). This CDR3 region has 13 residues. Trimming left V 7 bases short and J 5 bases short, with 13 bases between.

CDR3 amino acids: CASSFPLAGVNEQFF. The CDR3, as DNA: TGTGCCAGCAGCTTCCCACTAGCGGGGGTCAATGAGCAGTTCTTC. V and J are TRBV7-2 and TRBJ2-1, with 11 bases matching TRBD2. The CDR3 length is 15 residues. The ends lost 3 bases at V and 6 bases at J; junction bases unmatched: 4. Germline lookup yields CDR1 SGHTA and CDR2 FQGNSA. The full variable domain, in which reference TRBV7-2 and TRBJ2-1 provide the parts outside the CDR3, is GAGVSQSPSNKVTEKGKDVELRCDPISGHTALYWYRQSLGQGLEFLIYFQGNSAPDKSGLPSDRFSAERTGGSVSTLTIQRTQQEDSAVYLCASSFPLAGVNEQFFGPGTRLTVL.

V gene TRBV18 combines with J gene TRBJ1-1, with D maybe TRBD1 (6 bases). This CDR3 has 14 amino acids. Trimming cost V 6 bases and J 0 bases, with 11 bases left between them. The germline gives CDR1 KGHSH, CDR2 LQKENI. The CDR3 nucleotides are TGTGCCAGCTCCTTAGACAGGTTGAACACTGAAGCTTTCTTT. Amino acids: CASSLDRLNTEAFF.

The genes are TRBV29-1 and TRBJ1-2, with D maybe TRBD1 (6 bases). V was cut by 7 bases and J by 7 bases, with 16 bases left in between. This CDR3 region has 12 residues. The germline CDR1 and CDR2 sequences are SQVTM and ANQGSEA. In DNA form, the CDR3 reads TGCAGCGCCGGAACAGGGATGGCTGGCTACACCTTC. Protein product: CSAGTGMAGYTF.

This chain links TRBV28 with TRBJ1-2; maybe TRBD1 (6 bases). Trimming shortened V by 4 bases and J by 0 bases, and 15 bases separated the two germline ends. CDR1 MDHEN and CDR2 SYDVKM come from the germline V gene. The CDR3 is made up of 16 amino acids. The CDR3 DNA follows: TGTGCCAGCAGTTCTATCTCGGACAGCCCTAACTATGGCTACACCTTC. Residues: CASSSISDSPNYGYTF.

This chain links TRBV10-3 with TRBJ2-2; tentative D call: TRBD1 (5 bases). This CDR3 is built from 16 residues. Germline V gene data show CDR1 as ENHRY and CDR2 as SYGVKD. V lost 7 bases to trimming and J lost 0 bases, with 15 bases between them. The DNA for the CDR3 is TGTGCCATCACCGCGACAGAGTATGCGAACACCGGGGAGCTGTTTTTT. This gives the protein CAITATEYANTGELFF.

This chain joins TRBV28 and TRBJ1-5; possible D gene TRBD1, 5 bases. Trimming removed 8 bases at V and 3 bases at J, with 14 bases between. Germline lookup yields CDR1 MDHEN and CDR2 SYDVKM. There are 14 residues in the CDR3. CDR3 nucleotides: TGTGCCAGCGGGGCGGCAGGGCACAATCAGCCCCAGCATTTT. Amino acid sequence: CASGAAGHNQPQHF. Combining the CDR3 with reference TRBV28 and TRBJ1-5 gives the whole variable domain DVKVTQSSRYLVKRTGEKVFLECVQDMDHENMFWYRQDPGLGLRLIYFSYDVKMKEKGDIPEGYSVSREKKERFSLILESASTNQTSMYLCASGAAGHNQPQHFGDGTRLSIL.

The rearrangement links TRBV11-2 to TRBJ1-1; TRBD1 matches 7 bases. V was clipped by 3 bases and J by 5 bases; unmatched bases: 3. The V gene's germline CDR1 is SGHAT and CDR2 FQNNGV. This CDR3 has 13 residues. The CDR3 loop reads CASSFFRGTEAFF. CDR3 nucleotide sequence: TGTGCCAGCAGCTTTTTCAGGGGGACTGAAGCTTTCTTT.

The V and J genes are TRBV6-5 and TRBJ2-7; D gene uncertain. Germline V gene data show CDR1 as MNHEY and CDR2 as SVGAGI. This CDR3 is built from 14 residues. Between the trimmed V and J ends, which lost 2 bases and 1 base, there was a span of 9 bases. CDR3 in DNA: TGTGCCAGCAGTTACCGCGCTGCTTCCTACGAGCAGTACTTC. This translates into CASSYRAASYEQYF.

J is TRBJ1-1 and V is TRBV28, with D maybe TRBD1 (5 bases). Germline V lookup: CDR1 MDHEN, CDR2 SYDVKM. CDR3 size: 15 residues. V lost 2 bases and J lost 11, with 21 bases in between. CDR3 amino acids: CASSLQSSGPGGAFF. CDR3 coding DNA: TGTGCCAGCAGTTTACAATCTTCCGGACCGGGGGGGGCTTTCTTT.